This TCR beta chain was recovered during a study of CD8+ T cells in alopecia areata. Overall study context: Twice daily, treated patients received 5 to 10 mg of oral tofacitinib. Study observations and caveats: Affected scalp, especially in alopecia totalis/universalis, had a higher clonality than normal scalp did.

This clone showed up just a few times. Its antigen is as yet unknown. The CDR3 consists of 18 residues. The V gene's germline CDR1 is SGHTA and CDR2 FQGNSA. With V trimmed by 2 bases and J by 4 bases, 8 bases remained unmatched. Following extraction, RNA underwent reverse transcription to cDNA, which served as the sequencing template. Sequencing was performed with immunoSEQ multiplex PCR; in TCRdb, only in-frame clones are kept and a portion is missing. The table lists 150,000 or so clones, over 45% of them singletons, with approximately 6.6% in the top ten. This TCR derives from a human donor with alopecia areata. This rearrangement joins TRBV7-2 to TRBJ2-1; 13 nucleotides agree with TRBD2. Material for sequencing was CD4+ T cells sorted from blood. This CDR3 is CASSLPKLAGGAYNEQFF. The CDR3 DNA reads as TGTGCCAGCAGCTTACCAAAACTAGCGGGAGGGGCGTACAATGAGCAGTTCTTC. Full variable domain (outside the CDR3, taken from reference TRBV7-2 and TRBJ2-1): GAGVSQSPSNKVTEKGKDVELRCDPISGHTALYWYRQSLGQGLEFLIYFQGNSAPDKSGLPSDRFSAERTGGSVSTLTIQRTQQEDSAVYLCASSLPKLAGGAYNEQFFGPGTRLTVL.